Listed below are T cell receptor beta chains from one sample, sequenced in a study of blood T cell repertoires in COVID-19. Libraries were prepared by immunoSEQ multiplex PCR; TCRdb keeps only in-frame clonotypes and omits some of them. Of fewer than 250,000 clones listed, around nine tenths are singletons. Sequencing was performed on PBMCs or T cells enriched from blood (not recorded which). The receptors originated from a woman aged 25 to 39 who had been exposed to COVID-19. CDR3s include the opening cysteine and the closing phenylalanine or tryptophan. A D gene is named only where the DNA matches it firmly. A row's size may be missing; if present it is once, few, many or a size class.

D gene	J gene	V gene	clone size	CDR3 protein	CDR3 DNA
.	TRBJ1-1	TRBV7-3	few	CASSLGWSTEAFF	TGTGCCAGCAGCTTAGGGTGGAGCACTGAAGCTTTCTTT
.	TRBJ1-3	TRBV6-5	few	CASRETGSSGNTIYF	TGTGCCAGCAGGGAGACCGGGTCCTCTGGAAACACCATATATTTT
TRBD1	TRBJ2-7	TRBV4-1	.	CASSQVGTAYEQYF	TGCGCCAGCAGCCAAGTGGGGACAGCTTACGAGCAGTACTTC
.	TRBJ2-7	TRBV11-1	.	CASSLLDRIHEQYF	TGTGCCAGCAGCTTATTAGACAGGATCCACGAGCAGTACTTC
TRBD2	TRBJ2-5	TRBV19	.	CASSINPLAGVGETQYF	TGTGCCAGTAGTATAAATCCCCTAGCGGGAGTCGGGGAGACCCAGTACTTC
TRBD1	TRBJ2-1	TRBV7-9	.	CASSLGDRGRVNEQFF	TGTGCCAGCAGCTTAGGGGACAGGGGGCGGGTCAATGAGCAGTTCTTC
.	TRBJ1-2	TRBV5-1	.	CASSLERQGGRPVYGYTF	TGCGCCAGCAGCTTGGAGCGTCAGGGAGGGAGACCGGTCTATGGCTACACCTTC
TRBD1	TRBJ2-2	TRBV18	.	CASSPPGQGAITGELFF	TGTGCCAGCTCACCACCGGGACAGGGGGCCATCACCGGGGAGCTGTTTTTT
.	TRBJ1-2	TRBV18	once	CASSPRQEIYGYTF	TGTGCCAGCTCACCACGACAGGAAATCTATGGCTACACCTTC
TRBD2	TRBJ2-5	TRBV5-1	.	CASSLAASGRVETQYF	TGCGCCAGCAGCTTGGCTGCTAGCGGGAGGGTAGAGACCCAGTACTTC
TRBD2	TRBJ2-7	TRBV2	.	CASSGPGLAGGPSSYEQYF	TGTGCCAGCAGTGGGCCCGGACTAGCGGGAGGGCCGTCCTCCTACGAGCAGTACTTC
TRBD1	TRBJ1-6	TRBV19	once	CASSIQGANSPLHF	TGTGCCAGTAGTATTCAGGGGGCAAATTCACCCCTCCACTTT
TRBD2	TRBJ2-7	TRBV6-5	.	CASRLAEFSYEQYF	TGTGCCAGCAGACTAGCGGAATTCTCCTACGAGCAGTACTTC
.	TRBJ2-1	TRBV5-1	.	CASSLVGLQFF	TGCGCCAGCAGCTTGGTGGGACTTCAGTTCTTC
TRBD1	TRBJ2-7	TRBV5-6	.	CASSPDRAYEQYF	TGTGCCAGCAGCCCGGACAGGGCCTACGAGCAGTACTTC
.	TRBJ1-1	TRBV11-2	.	CASSPTSQGNTEAFF	TGTGCCAGCAGCCCGACTTCCCAAGGGAACACTGAAGCTTTCTTT
.	TRBJ2-1	TRBV6-2/TRBV6-3	.	CASSDGGSGVF	TGTGCCAGCAGCGACGGGGGCAGCGGGGTCTTC
.	TRBJ2-3	TRBV2	.	CASSVLAETDTQYF	TGTGCCAGCAGTGTACTGGCGGAGACAGATACGCAGTATTTT
TRBD2	TRBJ2-3	TRBV4-2	once	CASSWGLAHDTQYF	TGTGCCAGCAGCTGGGGACTAGCTCACGATACGCAGTATTTT
TRBD1	TRBJ1-2	TRBV6-1	.	CASSAGTGRSNYGYTF	TGTGCCAGCAGTGCCGGGACAGGGAGATCTAACTATGGCTACACCTTC
TRBD1	TRBJ1-2	TRBV5-1	.	CASRRGQGRDYGYTF	TGCGCCAGCAGGCGGGGACAGGGGCGAGACTATGGCTACACCTTC
TRBD2	TRBJ2-7	TRBV5-1	.	CASKGGTSGSYEQYF	TGCGCCAGCAAGGGGGGGACTAGCGGCTCCTACGAGCAGTACTTC
TRBD1	TRBJ2-5	TRBV10-2	.	CASSEQGGLGQETQYF	TGCGCCAGCAGTGAACAGGGGGGATTAGGACAAGAGACCCAGTACTTC
TRBD2	TRBJ2-1	TRBV2	.	CASSGRGLAELYNEQFF	TGTGCCAGCAGTGGTAGGGGACTAGCGGAATTATACAATGAGCAGTTCTTC
TRBD1	TRBJ1-1	TRBV7-9	.	CASSLTQGANTEAFF	TGTGCCAGCAGCTTGACCCAGGGGGCGAACACTGAAGCTTTCTTT
TRBD1	TRBJ1-1	TRBV7-6	.	CASSPRTGASGAEAFF	TGTGCCAGCAGCCCGAGGACAGGGGCGTCGGGGGCTGAAGCTTTCTTT
.	TRBJ2-7	TRBV1	.	CTSRPVQGAGYEQYF	TGCACCAGCAGGCCCGTTCAGGGGGCGGGTTACGAGCAGTACTTC
.	TRBJ2-7	TRBV30	once	CAWRPPGAAASYEQYF	TGTGCCTGGAGGCCCCCCGGAGCGGCCGCCTCCTACGAGCAGTACTTC
TRBD2	TRBJ2-7	TRBV13	.	CASSFARGGVDYEQYF	TGTGCCAGCAGCTTCGCGCGGGGGGGAGTGGACTACGAGCAGTACTTC
.	TRBJ2-4	TRBV15	once	CATSRGAGKNIQYF	TGTGCCACCAGCAGAGGGGCGGGGAAAAACATTCAGTACTTC
.	TRBJ1-5	TRBV10-1	.	CASSTEATNNQPQHF	TGCGCCAGCAGTACGGAAGCGACGAACAATCAGCCCCAGCATTTT
TRBD1	TRBJ1-2	TRBV18	.	CASSPPFTGGYGYTF	TGTGCCAGCTCACCACCATTTACAGGGGGTTATGGCTACACCTTC
.	TRBJ2-7	TRBV21-1	.	CASSASQGAISSYEQYF	TGTGCCAGCAGCGCCAGCCAGGGGGCAATTAGCTCCTACGAGCAGTACTTC
.	TRBJ2-2	TRBV7-9	once	CASRRGPNTGELFF	TGTGCCAGCAGACGAGGGCCCAACACCGGGGAGCTGTTTTTT
TRBD1	TRBJ1-2	TRBV27	.	CASSLTGYYGYTF	TGTGCCAGCAGTTTGACAGGGTACTATGGCTACACCTTC
.	TRBJ2-1	TRBV4-1	.	CASSQAGYNEQFF	TGCGCCAGCAGCCAAGCGGGGTACAATGAGCAGTTCTTC
.	TRBJ2-3	TRBV4-1	.	CASSPGQPRTDTQYF	TGCGCCAGCAGCCCGGGACAACCGCGCACAGATACGCAGTATTTT
TRBD2	TRBJ2-1	TRBV6-5	many	CASSYSASGREQFF	TGTGCCAGCAGTTACTCGGCTAGCGGAAGGGAGCAGTTCTTC
.	TRBJ2-3	TRBV6-4	.	CASSDTLRGSTDTQYF	TGTGCCAGCAGTGACACACTAAGAGGTAGTACAGATACGCAGTATTTT
.	TRBJ1-6	TRBV6-5	.	CASSFRQSPKTFLHF	TGTGCCAGCAGTTTCAGACAGTCCCCTAAAACGTTCCTCCACTTT
.	TRBJ1-1	TRBV27	.	CASSLGQGRRRTEAFF	TGTGCCAGCAGTTTAGGGCAGGGCCGACGAAGGACTGAAGCTTTCTTT
.	TRBJ1-4	TRBV5-6	.	CASSLGTGSPNEKLFF	TGTGCCAGCAGCTTGGGCACAGGGTCCCCTAATGAAAAACTGTTTTTT
.	TRBJ1-5	TRBV19	.	CATTGFREQPQHF	TGTGCCACCACAGGGTTTCGAGAACAGCCCCAGCATTTT
TRBD1	TRBJ2-7	TRBV7-9	.	CASIPTGGYEQYF	TGTGCCAGCATCCCGACAGGGGGCTACGAGCAGTACTTC
TRBD1	TRBJ1-2	TRBV3-1/TRBV3-2	.	CASSHRGQGANYGYTF	TGTGCCAGCAGCCACCGCGGACAGGGGGCTAACTATGGCTACACCTTC
TRBD1	TRBJ1-2	TRBV5-6	.	CASSLYKGGAGYGYTF	TGTGCCAGCAGCTTGTATAAAGGGGGCGCGGGCTATGGCTACACCTTC
.	TRBJ1-5	TRBV19	.	CASSQGYQPQHF	TGTGCCAGTAGCCAGGGATATCAGCCCCAGCATTTT
.	TRBJ2-7	TRBV5-5	.	CASSLGADYEQYF	TGTGCCAGCAGCTTGGGGGCCGACTACGAGCAGTACTTC
.	TRBJ2-1	TRBV15	.	CATSRALAPSSYNEQFF	TGTGCCACCAGCAGAGCCCTAGCGCCGAGCTCCTACAATGAGCAGTTCTTC
.	TRBJ2-3	TRBV5-1	few	CASSLVAGTDTQYF	TGCGCCAGCAGCTTGGTAGCGGGCACAGATACGCAGTATTTT
.	TRBJ1-3	TRBV27	once	CASSSTPGYSGNTIYF	TGTGCCAGCAGTTCCACGCCAGGGTACTCTGGAAACACCATATATTTT
TRBD2	TRBJ2-1	TRBV11-3	.	CASSPSGSIYNEQFF	TGTGCCAGCAGCCCTAGCGGGAGCATCTACAATGAGCAGTTCTTC
TRBD2	TRBJ2-1	TRBV6-1	.	CASSEAPGGRAYNEQFF	TGTGCCAGCAGTGAAGCGCCGGGCGGGAGAGCCTACAATGAGCAGTTCTTC
TRBD2	TRBJ2-7	TRBV6-1	once	CASSEALAGVKYF	TGTGCCAGCAGTGAAGCCCTAGCGGGAGTTAAGTACTTC
.	TRBJ2-1	TRBV7-3	.	CASSRAGWDEQFF	TGTGCCAGCAGCCGGGCAGGGTGGGATGAGCAGTTCTTC
.	TRBJ2-5	TRBV2	.	CASSEDFSGVVQETQYF	TGTGCCAGCAGTGAAGATTTTAGCGGAGTAGTACAAGAGACCCAGTACTTC
.	TRBJ1-1	TRBV5-1	once	CASSLKPSRQGNTEAFF	TGCGCCAGCAGCTTGAAACCGTCGAGGCAGGGGAACACTGAAGCTTTCTTT
.	TRBJ1-1	TRBV19	.	CASSWTDNTEAFF	TGTGCCAGTAGTTGGACAGATAACACTGAAGCTTTCTTT
TRBD2	TRBJ2-7	TRBV5-1	.	CASSPGLAGTYEQYF	TGCGCCAGCAGCCCGGGACTAGCGGGGACCTACGAGCAGTACTTC